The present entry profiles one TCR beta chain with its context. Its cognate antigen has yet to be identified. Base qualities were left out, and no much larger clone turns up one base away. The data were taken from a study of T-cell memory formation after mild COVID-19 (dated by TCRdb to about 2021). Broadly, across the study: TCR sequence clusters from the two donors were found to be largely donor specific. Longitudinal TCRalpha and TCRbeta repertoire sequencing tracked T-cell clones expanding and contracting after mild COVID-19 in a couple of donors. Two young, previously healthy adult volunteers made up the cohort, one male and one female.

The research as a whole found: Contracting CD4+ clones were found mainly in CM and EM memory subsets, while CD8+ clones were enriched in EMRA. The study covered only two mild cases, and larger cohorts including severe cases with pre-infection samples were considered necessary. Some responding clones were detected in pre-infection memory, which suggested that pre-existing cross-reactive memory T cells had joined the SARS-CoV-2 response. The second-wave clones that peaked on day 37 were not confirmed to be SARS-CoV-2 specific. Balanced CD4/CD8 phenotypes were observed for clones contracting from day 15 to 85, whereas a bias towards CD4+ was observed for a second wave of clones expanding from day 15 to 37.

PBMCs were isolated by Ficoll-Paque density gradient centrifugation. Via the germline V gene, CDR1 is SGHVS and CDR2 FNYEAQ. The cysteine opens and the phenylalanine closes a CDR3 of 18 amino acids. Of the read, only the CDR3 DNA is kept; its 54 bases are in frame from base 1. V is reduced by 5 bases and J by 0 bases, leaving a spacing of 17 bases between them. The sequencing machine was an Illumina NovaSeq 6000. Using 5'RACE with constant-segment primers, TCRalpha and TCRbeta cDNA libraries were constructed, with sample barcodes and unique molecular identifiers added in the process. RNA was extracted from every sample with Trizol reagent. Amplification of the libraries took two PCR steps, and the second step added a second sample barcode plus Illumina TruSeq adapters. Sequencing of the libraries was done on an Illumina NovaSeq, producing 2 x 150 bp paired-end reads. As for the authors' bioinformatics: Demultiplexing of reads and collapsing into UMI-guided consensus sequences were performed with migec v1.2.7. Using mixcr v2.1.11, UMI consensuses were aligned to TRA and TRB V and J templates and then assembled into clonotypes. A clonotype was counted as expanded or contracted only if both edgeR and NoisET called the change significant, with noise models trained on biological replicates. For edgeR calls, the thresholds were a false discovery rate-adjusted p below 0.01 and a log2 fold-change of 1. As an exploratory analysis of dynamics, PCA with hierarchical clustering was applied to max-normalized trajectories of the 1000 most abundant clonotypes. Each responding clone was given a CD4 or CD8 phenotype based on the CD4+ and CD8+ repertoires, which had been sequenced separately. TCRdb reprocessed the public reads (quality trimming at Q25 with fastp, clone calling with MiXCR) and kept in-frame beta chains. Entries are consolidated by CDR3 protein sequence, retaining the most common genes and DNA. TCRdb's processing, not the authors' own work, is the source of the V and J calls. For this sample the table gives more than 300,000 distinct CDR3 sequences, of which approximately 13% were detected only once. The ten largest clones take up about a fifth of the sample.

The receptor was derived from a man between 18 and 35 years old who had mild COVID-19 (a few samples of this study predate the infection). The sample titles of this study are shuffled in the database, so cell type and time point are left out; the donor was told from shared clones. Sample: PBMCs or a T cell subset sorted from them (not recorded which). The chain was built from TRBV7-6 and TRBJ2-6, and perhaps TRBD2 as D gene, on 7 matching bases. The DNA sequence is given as TGTGCCAGCAGCAGAGGGGGGGGCTTACTCTCTGGGGCCAACGTCCTGACTTTC. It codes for CASSRGGGLLSGANVLTF.